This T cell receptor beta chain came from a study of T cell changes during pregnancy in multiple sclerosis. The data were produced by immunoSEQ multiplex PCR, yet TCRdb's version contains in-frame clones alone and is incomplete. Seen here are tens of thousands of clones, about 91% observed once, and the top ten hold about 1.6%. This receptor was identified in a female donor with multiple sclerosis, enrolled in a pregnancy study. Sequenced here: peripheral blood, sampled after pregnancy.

The CDR3 DNA reads as TGTGCCAGCAGTTTAGAGGGTAGCGGGAGTATTTACGAGCAGTACTTC. Encoded protein: CASSLEGSGSIYEQYF. The chain employs TRBV27 and TRBJ2-7; 9 bases are a match to TRBD2. Per the germline V gene, CDR1 is MNHEY and CDR2 is SMNVEV (reference sequence). V was clipped by 2 bases and J by 4 bases; unmatched bases: 9. This CDR3 is 16 amino acids long.